This note documents a single T cell receptor (beta chain) sequence. Its cognate antigen is unknown. This CDR3 has 19 amino acids. The V and J ends lost 0 bases and 4 bases respectively, with 23 bases between them. Germline V gene data show CDR1 as SGDLS and CDR2 as YYNGEE. The TCRbeta library incorporated unique molecular identifiers. TCRdb re-derived calls from the PCR reads in MiXCR, one entry per CDR3 protein. The data contain some 600,000 distinct CDR3 sequences, roughly 13% of them seen just once; the ten biggest clones take up 2% to 2.5%. The source of the sample is a study of T-cell reconstitution after alpha-beta-depleted transplantation in children. Study-wide results and caveats: Recipient T cells and thymic progenitors that survived gave rise to the high TCRbeta diversity observed at day 60 in some patients. At around two months after transplant, the alpha-beta T cells were reportedly derived from several hundred expanded clones that came from non-depleted graft cells. From newly produced T cells came most of the T-cell counts and diversity one year after transplant.

The receptor's source is a male patient under 18 who had a stem cell transplant for acute myeloid leukemia, so the T cells may come from the graft donor. The chain joins TRBV9 to TRBJ2-1; D could derive from TRBD1 or TRBD2 (5 bases each). The sequencing here drew on PBMCs, mostly from graft donor cells, taken 360 days after TCRalphabeta/CD19-depleted stem cell transplant. CDR3 loop: CASSVGTAWDPVGYNEQFF. The CDR3 region has the DNA TGTGCCAGCAGCGTAGGCACTGCTTGGGACCCCGTAGGATACAATGAGCAGTTCTTC.